These 21 T cell receptor beta chains came from one sample sequenced in a study of T cell responses to AZD1222 COVID-19 vaccine. Sequencing was performed with immunoSEQ multiplex PCR; in TCRdb, only in-frame clones are kept and a portion is missing. The table has 150,000 to 180,000 clones, approximately 90% seen once. The source material was peripheral blood, sampled on day 0 of AZD1222 vaccination. The receptors here all came from an adult in good health.

The chain has TRBV4-1 and TRBJ1-6; TRBD1 is a possible D gene (5 bases). There are 16 residues in the CDR3. Germline values: CDR1 MGHRA, CDR2 YSYEKL. V was cut by 2 bases and J by 8 bases, with 16 bases left in between. The CDR3, as DNA: TGCGCCAGCAGCCAACAGTCCGGGGCTCAAGATTCACCCCTCCACTTT. It encodes CASSQQSGAQDSPLHF.

The V call is TRBV7-8, the J call TRBJ2-3; 7 bases are a match to TRBD1. Trimming at V came to 6 bases and at J to 6 bases, leaving 12 bases not matched to a gene. The CDR3 covers 15 residues. Germline loops: CDR1 SGHVS, CDR2 FQNEAQ. The DNA of the CDR3 is TGTGCCAGCAGTTCAAGACAGGGTGATTTGGATACGCAGTATTTT. Residues: CASSSRQGDLDTQYF.

This chain uses TRBV27 with TRBJ2-7, with D possibly TRBD2 on 5 matching bases. Germline lookup yields CDR1 MNHEY and CDR2 SMNVEV (reference sequence). Trimming removed 0 bases at V and 4 bases at J, with 13 bases between. The CDR3 runs 15 residues. CDR3 nucleotide sequence: TGTGCCAGCAGTTTATCTTGGCAGGAGGTTTACGAGCAGTACTTC. Residues: CASSLSWQEVYEQYF.

J is TRBJ2-2 and V is TRBV19; D is unclear. The V and J ends lost 10 bases and 0 bases respectively, with 12 bases between them. CDR1 is LNHDA, CDR2 SQIVND, per germline (reference sequence). This CDR3 comprises 14 residues. CDR3 protein: CATQSKTNTGELFF. The CDR3 bases are TGTGCCACCCAGTCAAAGACGAACACCGGGGAGCTGTTTTTT. The whole variable domain, remainder taken from reference TRBV19 and TRBJ2-2, is DGGITQSPKYLFRKEGQNVTLSCEQNLNHDAMYWYRQDPGQGLRLIYYSQIVNDFQKGDIAEGYSVSREKKESFPLTVTSAQKNPTAFYLCATQSKTNTGELFFGEGSRLTVL.

The V and J genes are TRBV15 and TRBJ2-7, with 10 nucleotides matching TRBD1. The germline V gene encodes CDR1 LNHNV and CDR2 YYDKDF (reference sequence). This CDR3 has 16 amino acids. The V gene end was trimmed by 5 bases and the J gene end by 2 bases; junction bases not matched to a gene: 9. The CDR3 nucleotides are TGTGCCACCAGCGGGTGGACAGGGGGTAGCACCTACGAGCAGTACTTC. Protein sequence: CATSGWTGGSTYEQYF.

The rearrangement joins TRBV10-3 to TRBJ1-2; possibly TRBD1 for D (6 bases). The CDR3 covers 12 residues. V was shortened by 3 bases and J by 8 bases, with 10 bases between the two germline ends. From germline, CDR1 is ENHRY and CDR2 SYGVKD. The CDR3 DNA sequence: TGTGCCATCAGTGACGGGGGGCCCGGCTACACCTTC. Translating it yields CAISDGGPGYTF.

This chain joins TRBV19 and TRBJ1-1; 10 bases fit TRBD1. This CDR3 spans 15 amino acids. CDR1 is LNHDA, CDR2 SQIVND, per germline (reference sequence). V shed 5 bases, J shed 4 bases, and the junction held 7 bases outside the gene matches. The CDR3 region is CASSSGQGVFTEAFF. CDR3 nucleotides: TGTGCCAGTAGTTCAGGACAGGGGGTATTCACTGAAGCTTTCTTT. Complete variable domain (other parts from reference TRBV19 and TRBJ1-1): DGGITQSPKYLFRKEGQNVTLSCEQNLNHDAMYWYRQDPGQGLRLIYYSQIVNDFQKGDIAEGYSVSREKKESFPLTVTSAQKNPTAFYLCASSSGQGVFTEAFFGQGTRLTVV.

V usage is TRBV5-1 and J usage is TRBJ2-1; a possible D gene is TRBD2 (6 bases). V was shortened by 4 bases and J by 8 bases, with 16 bases between the two germline ends. The CDR3 is made up of 14 amino acids. Germline-derived CDR1 and CDR2 are SGHRS and YFSETQ. The CDR3 spells CASSPWSGPDEQFF. CDR3 DNA: TGCGCCAGCAGCCCATGGAGCGGGCCGGATGAGCAGTTCTTC.

In nucleotides, the CDR3 is TGTGCCAGCAGCGGCCGGGACAGGGGTCACAATGAGCAGTTCTTC. This translates into CASSGRDRGHNEQFF. The chain combines TRBV9 with TRBJ2-1, with 10 bases that match TRBD1. Germline CDR1 and CDR2: SGDLS and YYNGEE. The CDR3 totals 15 residues. Trimming removed 3 bases from V and 5 bases from J; junction bases left unmatched: 5.

V usage is TRBV24-1 and J usage is TRBJ1-5; D remains ambiguous. The V gene lost 4 bases and the J gene lost 5 bases, with 8 bases spanning the gap. The CDR3 loop spans 13 amino acids. Germline assignment: CDR1 KGHDR and CDR2 SFDVKD. Here the CDR3 reads CATSETDYQPQHF. As DNA, the CDR3 is TGTGCCACCAGTGAGACGGACTATCAGCCCCAGCATTTT.

The chain combines TRBV3-1 (or the pseudogene TRBV3-2) with TRBJ2-5, with D perhaps TRBD2 (6 bases). Per germline, CDR1 LGHDT and CDR2 YNNKEL (reference sequence). The CDR3 has 15 amino acids. The germline V and J ends were trimmed by 0 bases and 6 bases, with 14 bases remaining between them. CDR3 DNA sequence: TGTGCCAGCAGCCAAGATTCCGGGAGTAGACAGACCCAGTACTTC. Its translation is CASSQDSGSRQTQYF.

The J gene is TRBJ1-1, the V gene TRBV7-8; 8 nucleotides agree with TRBD1. The germline gives CDR1 SGHVS, CDR2 FQNEAQ. CDR3 length: 14 residues. J was trimmed by 6 bases and V by 2 bases; bases with no gene match: 5. The CDR3 sequence: CASSLRQGAAEAFF. The CDR3 DNA sequence: TGTGCCAGCAGCTTACGGCAGGGGGCAGCTGAAGCTTTCTTT.

This clone was counted between two and nine times. The chain combines TRBV28 with TRBJ1-5, with a tentative D call TRBD1 (6 bases). Germline loops: CDR1 MDHEN, CDR2 SYDVKM. The CDR3 contains 15 residues. V lost 6 bases and J 0 bases, leaving 12 bases between the germline ends. CDR3 DNA: TGTGCCAGCAGAGGAAAGACAGGTAGCAATCAGCCCCAGCATTTT. Amino acids: CASRGKTGSNQPQHF. Drawing the rest from reference TRBV28 and TRBJ1-5, the complete variable domain is DVKVTQSSRYLVKRTGEKVFLECVQDMDHENMFWYRQDPGLGLRLIYFSYDVKMKEKGDIPEGYSVSREKKERFSLILESASTNQTSMYLCASRGKTGSNQPQHFGDGTRLSIL.

This clone was seen once. The chain carries TRBV2 and TRBJ2-3; 11 bases are a match to TRBD2. Germline V gives CDR1 SNHLY, CDR2 FYNNEI. This CDR3 is 17 amino acids long. The ends lost 5 bases at V and 2 bases at J; junction bases unmatched: 9. CDR3 protein: CASSSPGSGRDTDTQYF. DNA for the CDR3: TGTGCCAGCAGTTCCCCCGGTAGCGGGAGGGACACAGATACGCAGTATTTT.

The rearrangement links TRBV7-3 to TRBJ2-2; 7 bases map to TRBD2. CDR3 length equals 16 residues. The ends lost 5 bases at V and 7 bases at J; junction bases unmatched: 13. From germline, CDR1 is SGHTA and CDR2 FQGTGA. In nucleotides, the CDR3 is TGTGCCAGCAGCACATATGGACTAGTGAGTGGCGGGGAGCTGTTTTTT. Translating gives CASSTYGLVSGGELFF.

The chain recombines TRBV4-1 with TRBJ1-4; D unresolved. Germline V lookup: CDR1 MGHRA, CDR2 YSYEKL. V dropped 2 bases and J dropped 3 bases, with 10 bases sitting between them. The CDR3 length is 15 residues. The CDR3 nucleotides are TGCGCCAGCAGCCAACCCTCTCTATCTAATGAAAAACTGTTTTTT. It specifies CASSQPSLSNEKLFF.

In this sample, this clone turned up a few times. The V gene is TRBV9, the J gene TRBJ2-2, with TRBD2 identical over 7 bases. J was trimmed by 7 bases and V by 4 bases; bases with no gene match: 13. This CDR3 has 16 amino acids. Germline loops: CDR1 SGDLS, CDR2 YYNGEE. CDR3 residues: CASSPSGGSFGGELFF. The CDR3 nucleotides read TGTGCCAGCAGCCCCTCGGGCGGGAGCTTCGGCGGGGAGCTGTTTTTT.

This chain joins TRBV28 and TRBJ1-5; 11 positions agree with TRBD1. CDR1 and CDR2 from the germline V gene are MDHEN and SYDVKM. After removal of 6 bases from V and 4 bases from J, the junction contained 8 bases not matched to a gene. This CDR3 contains 16 residues. Written as DNA, the CDR3 is TGTGCCAGCAGCCCTCCGGGACAGGGGGGAAATCAGCCCCAGCATTTT. Its protein is CASSPPGQGGNQPQHF.

The chain carries TRBV6-1 and TRBJ2-1; 7 bases are shared with TRBD2. The CDR3 consists of 17 residues. Trimming took 6 bases from V and 7 from J; bases not matched to a gene: 18. Germline V gene sequence: CDR1 MNHNS, CDR2 SASEGT. The CDR3 coding sequence is TGTGCCAGCAGGGAACTATTGGCGGGAGTTGTAGGAAATGAGCAGTTCTTC. It specifies CASRELLAGVVGNEQFF.

The rearrangement uses TRBV7-3 and TRBJ2-2; no reliable D call. CDR1 is SGHTA, CDR2 FQGTGA, per germline. This CDR3 contains 13 residues. V lost 1 base to trimming and J lost 8 bases, with 8 bases between them. The CDR3 region is CASSLSFTGELFF. The CDR3 coding sequence is TGTGCCAGCAGCTTAAGTTTTACAGGGGAGCTGTTTTTT. Variable domain in full (rest from reference TRBV7-3 and TRBJ2-2): GAGVSQTPSNKVTEKGKYVELRCDPISGHTALYWYRQSLGQGPEFLIYFQGTGAADDSGLPNDRFFAVRPEGSVSTLKIQRTERGDSAVYLCASSLSFTGELFFGEGSRLTVL.

The rearrangement joins TRBV19 to TRBJ1-5; TRBD1 is a possible D gene (6 bases). The CDR3 has 14 amino acids. Trimming took off 3 bases at V and 7 bases at J, with 13 bases between the two ends. The germline V gene has CDR1 LNHDA and CDR2 SQIVND (reference sequence). CDR3 amino acids: CASSMGHAQQPQHF. CDR3 sequence (DNA): TGTGCCAGTAGTATGGGACACGCACAACAGCCCCAGCATTTT.